The source of this TCR beta chain is a study of blood T cell repertoires in COVID-19. Only in-frame clones appear in the TCRdb table, and some are missing; sequencing was by immunoSEQ multiplex PCR. The sample holds about 300,000 clones, approximately 90% seen once. Germline lookup yields CDR1 GTSNPN and CDR2 SVGIG (reference sequence). CDR3 length: 13 residues. J gave up 3 bases and V 3 bases, and 2 bases lay outside the gene matches. Sequenced input: PBMCs or T cells enriched from blood (not recorded which). This chain uses TRBV30 with TRBJ2-1; TRBD2 matches 7 bases. The clonotype originates from a woman younger than 35 who had recovered from COVID-19. In DNA form, the CDR3 reads TGTGCCTGGAGAGCGGGGAACTACAATGAGCAGTTCTTC. This gives the protein CAWRAGNYNEQFF.